A single sample is the source of the 9 T cell receptor beta chains below, sequenced in a study of monozygotic twins with cystic fibrosis. Measured with immunoSEQ multiplex PCR; TCRdb has only the in-frame clones, and not every one. The sample carries 34,000 or so clones, under 95% recorded once. The sequenced sample was blood. These receptors all come from a boy younger than 10 with cystic fibrosis.

The chain joins TRBV18 to TRBJ2-1, with 9 bases matching TRBD2. The CDR3 length is 15 residues. V lost 6 bases and J lost 7; bases outside the gene matches: 10. CDR1 KGHSH and CDR2 LQKENI come from the germline V gene. The DNA for the CDR3 is TGTGCCAGCTCGCCAAGCGGGGGGAAAACTAATGAGCAGTTCTTC. This sequence encodes CASSPSGGKTNEQFF.

V gene TRBV14 combines with J gene TRBJ1-3, with D uncertain. CDR1 and CDR2 from the germline V gene are SGHDN and FVKESK. The CDR3 has 13 amino acids. Trimming stripped 6 bases from V and 0 bases from J, with 6 bases between. Written as DNA, the CDR3 is TGTGCCAGCAGGGTTGACTCTGGAAACACCATATATTTT. The encoded protein is CASRVDSGNTIYF.

V is TRBV5-1 and J is TRBJ1-6, with 9 positions matching TRBD1. Germline V gives CDR1 SGHRS, CDR2 YFSETQ. The CDR3 contains 16 residues. The V and J ends lost 3 bases and 2 bases, in that order; junction bases with no gene match: 3. The CDR3 bases are TGCGCCAGCAGCTGGGGACAGGGAGCCTATAATTCACCCCTCCACTTT. Protein: CASSWGQGAYNSPLHF.

The chain couples TRBV9 to TRBJ2-3; the match to TRBD2 covers 16 bases. Trimming removed 4 bases from V and 3 bases from J; junction bases left unmatched: 8. The CDR3 spans 18 residues. Germline CDR1 SGDLS, CDR2 YYNGEE. The CDR3 DNA reads as TGTGCCAGCAGCTTTGGGACTAGCGGGGGGGCGGGAACAGATACGCAGTATTTT. This sequence encodes CASSFGTSGGAGTDTQYF.

The chain employs TRBV9 and TRBJ1-1; D remains ambiguous. In germline, CDR1 is SGDLS, CDR2 YYNGEE. The CDR3 has 15 residues. Trimming took 3 bases from V and 4 from J, leaving 16 bases between them. In nucleotides, the CDR3 is TGTGCCAGCAGCGCCGAAATAGGGTGGGGCACTGAAGCTTTCTTT. Translating it yields CASSAEIGWGTEAFF.

The chain carries TRBV5-6 and TRBJ1-5, with 9 bases identical to TRBD1. This CDR3 comprises 15 residues. Germline trimming cut 4 bases from V and 7 bases from J; bases unmatched to any gene: 9. Looked up from germline, CDR1 is SGHDT and CDR2 is YYEEEE. CDR3 nucleotides: TGTGCCAGCAGCCTATCCGGGACAGGGAACCAGCCCCAGCATTTT. It translates to CASSLSGTGNQPQHF. Full variable domain (remainder filled in from reference TRBV5-6 and TRBJ1-5): DAGVTQSPTHLIKTRGQQVTLRCSPKSGHDTVSWYQQALGQGPQFIFQYYEEEERQRGNFPDRFSGHQFPNYSSELNVNALLLGDSALYLCASSLSGTGNQPQHFGDGTRLSIL.

The rearrangement uses TRBV4-2 and TRBJ2-3, with D perhaps matching TRBD2 (5 bases). CDR1 is LGHNA and CDR2 is YNFKEQ in the germline V gene. V lost 4 bases to trimming and J lost 5 bases, with 13 bases between them. The CDR3 length is 14 residues. Here the CDR3 reads CASSPEADIDTQYF. CDR3 in DNA: TGTGCCAGCAGCCCAGAAGCGGATATAGATACGCAGTATTTT.

The V gene is TRBV5-1, the J gene TRBJ2-7; the match to TRBD1 covers 8 bases. This CDR3 region has 15 residues. The trim removed 4 bases at V and 2 bases at J, leaving 8 bases unmatched. CDR1 is SGHRS and CDR2 is YFSETQ in the germline V gene. CDR3 region: CASSPGQGLTYEQYF. DNA for the CDR3: TGCGCCAGCAGCCCAGGACAGGGATTAACCTACGAGCAGTACTTC.

The CDR3 bases are TGTGCCACGGGTACTTATGGCTACACCTTC. It specifies CATGTYGYTF. The chain couples TRBV6-1 to TRBJ1-2; D is ambiguous. Germline values: CDR1 MNHNS, CDR2 SASEGT. With 10 bases removed from V and 5 bases from J, the gap between germline ends came to 8 bases. The CDR3 is 10 amino acids.